Shown below are 19 T cell receptor beta chains from a single sample sequenced in a study of blood T cell repertoires in COVID-19. Produced via immunoSEQ multiplex PCR; TCRdb's table is partial and in-frame only. The repertoire holds 290,000 or so clones, with about nine tenths as singletons. Sequencing input: peripheral blood. Source of these receptors: a man aged 18 to 29 with active or convalescent COVID-19.

The chain is built from TRBV11-2 and TRBJ2-2, with D perhaps matching TRBD2 (7 bases). Germline CDR1 is SGHAT and CDR2 is FQNNGV. The V end lost 11 bases, the J end lost 4 bases, and 14 bases lay between the germline ends. The CDR3 runs 13 residues. Here the CDR3 reads CASYRGATGELFF. CDR3 sequence (DNA): TGTGCCTCCTACCGGGGGGCCACCGGGGAGCTGTTTTTT.

The chain employs TRBV5-4 and TRBJ2-5, with D maybe TRBD1 (7 bases). The germline CDR1 and CDR2 sequences are SGHNT and YYREEE (reference sequence). The CDR3 has 14 residues. The ends were cut back, 3 bases at V and 3 bases at J, with 12 bases in the middle. CDR3 region: CASSSGQREETQYF. CDR3 sequence (DNA): TGTGCCAGCAGCTCGGGACAGCGGGAAGAGACCCAGTACTTC.

This chain links TRBV11-2 with TRBJ1-1; the D gene is possibly TRBD1 (6 bases). Germline-derived CDR1 and CDR2 are SGHAT and FQNNGV. The V gene lost 6 bases and the J gene lost 4 bases, with 15 bases spanning the gap. The CDR3 sequence is 14 residues long. The chain's CDR3 is CASRPPTGLTEAFF. CDR3 in DNA: TGTGCCAGCAGACCGCCGACAGGCCTCACTGAAGCTTTCTTT.

This sequence joins TRBV7-8 and TRBJ1-3; 7 bases agree with TRBD1. CDR3 length: 17 residues. Germline CDR1 and CDR2: SGHVS and FQNEAQ. Trimming at V came to 5 bases and at J to 0 bases, leaving 10 bases not matched to a gene. CDR3 in amino acids: CASSLNGDSFSGNTIYF. CDR3 DNA: TGTGCCAGCAGCCTAAATGGGGACAGCTTCTCTGGAAACACCATATATTTT.

The chain recombines TRBV7-9 with TRBJ2-1; D is unclear. The length of the CDR3 is 13 residues. With 1 base removed from V and 7 bases from J, the gap between germline ends came to 8 bases. The V gene's germline CDR1 is SEHNR and CDR2 FQNEAQ (reference sequence). CDR3 coding DNA: TGTGCCAGCAGCTTAGTGGCAGTGAATGAGCAGTTCTTC. Translated, it gives CASSLVAVNEQFF.

The V call is TRBV19, the J call TRBJ1-1, with 8 bases matching TRBD1. The germline CDR1 and CDR2 sequences are LNHDA and SQIVND (reference sequence). There are 14 residues in the CDR3. Trimming removed 4 bases from V and 8 bases from J; junction bases left unmatched: 9. CDR3 loop: CASSTTGALLEAFF. The CDR3 coding sequence is TGTGCCAGTAGTACGACAGGGGCGCTACTAGAAGCTTTCTTT.

This chain joins TRBV5-1 and TRBJ1-1; 7 nucleotides line up with TRBD1. The trim removed 4 bases at V and 1 base at J, leaving 7 bases unmatched. The CDR3 runs to 15 residues. Germline CDR1 reads SGHRS; CDR2 reads YFSETQ. The CDR3 loop is CASSPRQGTNTEAFF. In nucleotides, the CDR3 is TGCGCCAGCAGCCCTAGACAGGGAACGAACACTGAAGCTTTCTTT. Complete variable domain (other parts from reference TRBV5-1 and TRBJ1-1): KAGVTQTPRYLIKTRGQQVTLSCSPISGHRSVSWYQQTPGQGLQFLFEYFSETQRNKGNFPGRFSGRQFSNSRSEMNVSTLELGDSALYLCASSPRQGTNTEAFFGQGTRLTVV.

This clone was found many times. V and J are TRBV5-5 and TRBJ2-6; D is unresolved. CDR3 size: 16 residues. Per the germline V gene, CDR1 is SGHKS and CDR2 is YYEKEE (reference sequence). Trimming removed 0 bases at V and 0 bases at J, with 7 bases between. In nucleotides, the CDR3 is TGTGCCAGCAGCTTGGCGTACAGCTCTGGGGCCAACGTCCTGACTTTC. The encoded protein is CASSLAYSSGANVLTF.

The chain couples TRBV7-2 to TRBJ1-4; D not resolved. This CDR3 spans 14 amino acids. The germline gives CDR1 SGHTA, CDR2 FQGNSA. The ends were cut back, 2 bases at V and 3 bases at J, with 7 bases in the middle. The CDR3 DNA reads TGTGCCAGCAGCTTACCCGGAGCTAATGAAAAACTGTTTTTT. Amino acids: CASSLPGANEKLFF.

V gene TRBV29-1 combines with J gene TRBJ2-7; TRBD2 matches at 12 bases. J lost 6 bases, V lost 5 bases, and 11 bases had no gene match. The CDR3 runs 15 residues. Germline CDR1 SQVTM, CDR2 ANQGSEA. The chain's CDR3 is CSVTGTSGRLVEQYF. The CDR3 coding sequence is TGCAGCGTTACCGGAACTAGCGGGAGGTTGGTCGAGCAGTACTTC.

The chain carries TRBV5-1 and TRBJ1-2; weak D call: TRBD1 (6 bases). Trimming removed 2 bases at V and 3 bases at J, with 8 bases between. The CDR3 is made up of 13 amino acids. Germline CDR1 is SGHRS and CDR2 is YFSETQ. The CDR3 DNA reads as TGCGCCAGCAGCTTTTCAGGGGACTATGGCTACACCTTC. It encodes CASSFSGDYGYTF.

This chain links TRBV30 with TRBJ2-2; 11 bases are a match to TRBD2. V shed 2 bases and J 3 bases; nucleotides not matched to a gene: 8. The germline V gene encodes CDR1 GTSNPN and CDR2 SVGIG (reference sequence). The CDR3 extends over 17 amino acids. CDR3 sequence reads: CAWSITASGGHTGELFF. CDR3 DNA sequence: TGTGCCTGGAGTATTACCGCTAGCGGGGGGCACACCGGGGAGCTGTTTTTT.

The chain combines TRBV4-3 with TRBJ1-6, with 8 nucleotides matching TRBD1. This CDR3 has 16 residues. Germline V CDR1 and CDR2: LGHNA, YSLEER. V shed 1 base, J shed 6 bases, and the junction held 5 bases outside the gene matches. CDR3 DNA sequence: TGCGCCAGCAGCCAAGCCTGGACAGGGTCTAATTCACCCCTCCACTTT. Protein product: CASSQAWTGSNSPLHF.

The rearrangement uses TRBV18 and TRBJ2-7; D is uncertain. Germline loops: CDR1 KGHSH, CDR2 LQKENI. The CDR3 extends over 16 amino acids. Trimming removed 0 bases from V and 3 bases from J, with 15 bases in between. Written as DNA, the CDR3 is TGTGCCAGCTCACCACCCCCAGGCAGGATAAACTACGAGCAGTACTTC. As protein: CASSPPPGRINYEQYF. Looking up the rest from reference TRBV18 and TRBJ2-7 gives the full variable domain: NAGVMQNPRHLVRRRGQEARLRCSPMKGHSHVYWYRQLPEEGLKFMVYLQKENIIDESGMPKERFSAEFPKEGPSILRIQQVVRGDSAAYFCASSPPPGRINYEQYFGPGTRLTVT.

The CDR3 DNA is TGTGCCAGCAGTTCGGCTCGGGAATTTGGAAACACCATATATTTT. The encoded protein is CASSSAREFGNTIYF. The V call is TRBV6-5, the J call TRBJ1-3; no reliable D call. Trimming took off 4 bases at V and 3 bases at J, with 13 bases between the two ends. The CDR3 length is 15 residues. Germline V gene lookup returns CDR1 MNHEY and CDR2 SVGAGI.

V is TRBV6-2 or TRBV6-3 and J is TRBJ2-1; possible D gene TRBD2, 6 bases. The CDR3 covers 14 residues. Per germline, CDR1 MNHEY and CDR2 SVGEGT. Trimming pared 0 bases from V and 8 bases from J, leaving 11 bases between. The CDR3: CASSYSGGSHEQFF. The DNA for the CDR3 is TGTGCCAGCAGTTACTCCGGGGGTAGCCATGAGCAGTTCTTC.

The rearrangement joins TRBV21-1 to TRBJ2-2; no check of the table's D call, TRBD2, against the DNA was made. TRBV21-1 is shown as a pseudogene. The CDR3 loop spans 18 amino acids. CDR3 nucleotides: TGTGCCAGCAGCAATACGGTGGGGAGGCCAGAAAACACCGGGGAGCTGTTTTTT. It specifies CASSNTVGRPENTGELFF.

The chain combines TRBV3-1 (or the pseudogene TRBV3-2) with TRBJ2-7; weak D call: TRBD2 (5 bases). Germline V lookup: CDR1 LGHDT, CDR2 YNNKEL (reference sequence). Trimming cost V 2 bases and J 6 bases, with 14 bases left between them. The CDR3 extends over 14 amino acids. The CDR3 DNA sequence: TGTGCCAGCAGCCAACTCGGGGTGTCTACCGAGCAGTACTTC. As protein: CASSQLGVSTEQYF.

This clone was recorded only once. This chain connects TRBV4-1 to TRBJ2-7; 8 nucleotides agree with TRBD2. With 3 bases clipped from V and 0 bases from J, the junction kept 4 bases outside the gene matches. Germline V lookup: CDR1 MGHRA, CDR2 YSYEKL. This CDR3 region has 15 residues. The CDR3 DNA reads TGCGCCAGCAGCCAGCCAGCGGGGGCCTCCTACGAGCAGTACTTC. It encodes CASSQPAGASYEQYF.